Each of the 29 T cell receptor beta chains below was sequenced from the same sample in a study of regulatory T cells in long-lasting Graves disease (dated by TCRdb to about 2021). According to the study, the label for this sample's time point signals: persistent/refractory GD, antithyroid drugs over 5 years with positive TRAb. RNA was extracted from PBMCs in TRIzol for both TCR sequencing and RNA sequencing. The library was obtained by multiplex PCR. Instrument on record: Illumina HiSeq 4000. TCR beta libraries were built with iRepertoire HTBI primers and Arm-PCR amplification of CDR3 regions. TCRdb reprocessed the public reads (quality trimming at Q25 with fastp, clone calling with MiXCR) and kept in-frame beta chains. A single entry per CDR3 protein holds the most common genes and DNA from its merged rows. The sample yields approximately 290,000 distinct CDR3 sequences; roughly a fifth were counted once. The ten largest clonotypes hold around 50% of the sample.

The starting material was peripheral blood mononuclear cells (PBMCs), obtained when the disease was refractory, from a patient treated with antithyroid drugs. All receptors derive from a female donor with Graves disease.

The sample holds a few counts of this clonotype. J is TRBJ2-5 and V is TRBV19; TRBD2 aligns across 7 bases. The germline V gene has CDR1 LNHDA and CDR2 SQIVND (reference sequence). The ends lost 4 bases at V and 2 bases at J; junction bases unmatched: 4. The CDR3 sequence is 14 residues long. The CDR3 DNA reads TGTGCCAGTAGTAACCAGGGAGGGCAAGAGACCCAGTACTTC. It is translated as CASSNQGGQETQYF.

This CDR3 is CASSIQQGLSYTEAFF. CDR3 DNA sequence: TGTGCCAGTAGTATACAACAGGGGCTTTCGTACACTGAAGCTTTCTTT. This rearrangement joins TRBV19 to TRBJ1-1, with 7 bases aligning to TRBD1. CDR1 and CDR2 from the germline V gene are LNHDA and SQIVND (reference sequence). V shed 2 bases, J shed 3 bases, and the junction held 9 bases outside the gene matches. The CDR3 contains 16 residues.

CDR3 region: CASTHRGRVLEQYF. The CDR3 DNA sequence: TGTGCCAGCACCCACCGCGGGAGAGTTCTCGAGCAGTACTTC. The V gene is TRBV2, the J gene TRBJ2-7, with 7 bases lining up with TRBD2. Trimming took 7 bases from V and 6 from J; bases not matched to a gene: 12. CDR1 and CDR2 (germline): SNHLY, FYNNEI. The CDR3 is 14 residues long.

This clonotype was picked up many times. The rearrangement joins TRBV29-1 to TRBJ2-7; TRBD1 agrees at 8 bases. The V segment lost 4 bases and the J segment 4 bases; nucleotides outside the gene matches: 6. CDR1 and CDR2 (germline): SQVTM, ANQGSEA. The CDR3 loop spans 13 amino acids. CDR3 in amino acids: CSVALTGGYEQYF. CDR3 sequence (DNA): TGCAGCGTTGCCCTAACAGGGGGGTACGAGCAGTACTTC.

This clonotype was counted between two and nine times. This sequence joins TRBV29-1 and TRBJ2-5; D possibly corresponds to TRBD2 (6 bases). The ends were cut back, 6 bases at V and 4 bases at J, with 18 bases in the middle. This CDR3 has 14 residues. CDR1 is SQVTM and CDR2 is ANQGSEA in the germline V gene. The CDR3 spells CSVLRPSVRETQYF. The CDR3 bases are TGCAGCGTGCTACGGCCTAGCGTGCGAGAGACCCAGTACTTC.

Only a few counts were recorded for this clonotype. The V call is TRBV20-1, the J call TRBJ1-5; D ambiguous. The germline CDR1 and CDR2 sequences are DFQATT and SNEGSKA (reference sequence). This CDR3 comprises 12 residues. V lost 6 bases to trimming and J lost 1 base, with 7 bases between them. The CDR3 DNA is TGCAGTGCCTATACGAGCAATCAGCCCCAGCATTTT. Translating gives CSAYTSNQPQHF.

The rearrangement uses TRBV12-3 or TRBV12-4 and TRBJ2-5; D is perhaps TRBD1 (6 bases). Matching the DNA end better, TRBJ2-1 makes the J call doubtful. CDR3 length equals 12 residues. The CDR3 coding sequence is TGTGCCAGCAGTTCAGGGGCCAATGAGCAGTTCTTC. Its protein product is CASSSGANEQFF.

Ten or more counts support this clonotype. The chain joins TRBV10-3 to TRBJ2-7; D gene uncertain. Germline assignment: CDR1 ENHRY and CDR2 SYGVKD. V was cut by 4 bases and J by 0 bases, with 13 bases left in between. The CDR3 has 15 amino acids. The CDR3 nucleotides are TGTGCCATCAGTGCCGGGCAGACAACCTCCTACGAGCAGTACTTC. Translation gives CAISAGQTTSYEQYF.

This clonotype came up once. V gene TRBV6-1 combines with J gene TRBJ2-2; weak D call: TRBD2 (5 bases). Looked up from germline, CDR1 is MNHNS and CDR2 is SASEGT. The CDR3 totals 17 residues. Trimming cost V 5 bases and J 4 bases, with 20 bases left between them. The CDR3 coding sequence is TGTGCCAGCAGTACGACCCCCACCGGACTCCGCACCGGGGAGCTGTTTTTT. Amino acids: CASSTTPTGLRTGELFF.

This clonotype has ten or more counts. The chain carries TRBV28 and TRBJ2-7; 7 bases are shared with TRBD2. The V gene's germline CDR1 is MDHEN and CDR2 SYDVKM. CDR3 length: 14 amino acids. V gave up 6 bases and J gave up 5 bases; unmatched junction bases: 10. CDR3 residues: CASSLAGTNNEQYF. CDR3 DNA sequence: TGTGCCAGCAGCCTCGCCGGGACTAATAACGAGCAGTACTTC.

This clonotype was seen a handful of times. This may be a read error: a much more frequent sequence differs by one nucleotide. The V and J genes are TRBV12-3 or TRBV12-4 and TRBJ1-4; a weak D match, TRBD1 (5 bases). The CDR3 runs 18 residues. With 5 bases removed from V and 0 bases from J, the gap between germline ends came to 19 bases. CDR3 loop: CASSTRTRVVATNEKLFF. CDR3 sequence (DNA): TGTGCCAGCAGTACCAGGACAAGAGTTGTTGCAACTAATGAAAAACTGTTTTTT.

Many counts were recorded for this clonotype. The gene calls are TRBV6-9 and TRBJ2-6, with D uncertain. CDR3 length equals 15 residues. The V and J ends lost 3 bases and 0 bases respectively, with 6 bases between them. The germline gives CDR1 MNHGY, CDR2 SVAAGI. The CDR3 spells CASSYEDSGANVLTF. For the CDR3, the DNA is TGTGCCAGCAGTTACGAGGACTCTGGGGCCAACGTCCTGACTTTC.

This clonotype has at least ten counts. The chain couples TRBV6-9 to TRBJ2-7; either TRBD1 or TRBD2 may fit D (5 bases each). The CDR3 spans 14 residues. Germline V CDR1 and CDR2: MNHGY, SVAAGI. Trimming left V 3 bases short and J 2 bases short, with 11 bases between. The CDR3 nucleotides are TGTGCCAGCAGTTACCGGGACCTCACCTACGAGCAGTACTTC. Protein sequence: CASSYRDLTYEQYF.

In its sample, this clonotype was seen a few times. The chain joins TRBV5-4 to TRBJ1-1; D remains ambiguous. Trimming stripped 2 bases from V and 4 bases from J, with 12 bases between. The V gene's germline CDR1 is SGHNT and CDR2 YYREEE (reference sequence). This CDR3 has 14 amino acids. CDR3 bases: TGTGCCAGCAGCTTCAGCCAAGCAGGCACTGAAGCTTTCTTT. This translates into CASSFSQAGTEAFF. The full variable domain, with the rest looked up from reference TRBV5-4 and TRBJ1-1, is ETGVTQSPTHLIKTRGQQVTLRCSSQSGHNTVSWYQQALGQGPQFIFQYYREEENGRGNFPPRFSGLQFPNYSSELNVNALELDDSALYLCASSFSQAGTEAFFGQGTRLTVV.

This clonotype was found many times. J is TRBJ2-5 and V is TRBV7-8, with D possibly being TRBD1 or TRBD2 (5 bases each). This CDR3 has 14 residues. The germline V gene has CDR1 SGHVS and CDR2 FQNEAQ. V gave up 1 base and J gave up 3 bases, with 9 bases separating them. As DNA, the CDR3 is TGTGCCAGCAGCTTAGATATGGGGGAAGAGACCCAGTACTTC. Its translation: CASSLDMGEETQYF.

The rearrangement uses TRBV2 and TRBJ2-6; 9 positions agree with TRBD1. Germline loops: CDR1 SNHLY, CDR2 FYNNEI. The CDR3 has 17 residues. With V trimmed by 6 bases and J by 0 bases, 6 bases remained unmatched. The CDR3 sequence: CASREGQGLSGANVLTF. CDR3 in DNA: TGTGCCAGCAGGGAGGGACAGGGCCTCTCTGGGGCCAACGTCCTGACTTTC.

The V gene is TRBV5-1, the J gene TRBJ2-2; 7 nucleotides line up with TRBD1. The CDR3 loop spans 14 amino acids. Per the germline V gene, CDR1 is SGHRS and CDR2 is YFSETQ. J lost 3 bases, V lost 3 bases, and 2 bases had no gene match. The CDR3 protein is CASSWDSYTGELFF. In DNA form, the CDR3 reads TGCGCCAGCAGCTGGGACAGTTACACCGGGGAGCTGTTTTTT.

The count of this clonotype is one. A much bigger clone sits one base away, suggesting this may be a read error. The chain couples TRBV27 to TRBJ2-5, with D tentatively TRBD1 (6 bases). Germline V gene lookup returns CDR1 MNHEY and CDR2 SMNVEV (reference sequence). Trimming removed 3 bases at V and 6 bases at J, with 11 bases between. The CDR3 loop spans 13 amino acids. In DNA form, the CDR3 reads TGTGCCAGCAGTTTGGGCAGGGGAAAGACCCAGTACTTC. The encoded protein is CASSLGRGKTQYF.

This clonotype was counted only a few times. The rearrangement links TRBV4-2 to TRBJ1-5; D is unclear. V shed 3 bases and J shed 6 bases, with 9 bases lying between them. Germline assignment: CDR1 LGHNA and CDR2 YNFKEQ. The length of the CDR3 is 13 residues. The chain's CDR3 is CASSHFLGQPQHF. The CDR3 DNA sequence: TGTGCCAGCAGCCACTTCCTGGGTCAGCCCCAGCATTTT.

This clonotype was counted between two and nine times. The chain employs TRBV19 and TRBJ2-2, with a weak D call TRBD1 (5 bases). V was trimmed by 2 bases and J by 2 bases, leaving 12 bases between them. Germline V lookup: CDR1 LNHDA, CDR2 SQIVND (reference sequence). The CDR3 consists of 16 residues. Here the CDR3 reads CASSIFAGKNTGELFF. The CDR3 DNA is TGTGCCAGTAGTATATTCGCAGGGAAAAACACCGGGGAGCTGTTTTTT.

This clonotype was found a few times. The chain links TRBV20-1 to TRBJ2-7, with unresolved D. The germline V gene encodes CDR1 DFQATT and CDR2 SNEGSKA (reference sequence). Deletions cut 2 bases from V and 0 bases from J, with 8 bases between. The CDR3 has 13 amino acids. The CDR3 DNA reads as TGCAGTGCTAGATATCCGGACTCCTACGAGCAGTACTTC. Residues: CSARYPDSYEQYF.

The V call is TRBV6-2 or TRBV6-3, the J call TRBJ1-1; D not certain. Germline CDR1 MNHEY, CDR2 SVGEGT. The CDR3 is 14 residues long. Trimming removed 0 bases at V and 0 bases at J, with 5 bases between. CDR3 region: CASSYSDLNTEAFF. The CDR3 region has the DNA TGTGCCAGCAGTTACTCGGATCTGAACACTGAAGCTTTCTTT.

This clonotype has a count of ten or more. This chain links TRBV11-2 with TRBJ2-7, with 13 positions matching TRBD2. Germline CDR1 is SGHAT and CDR2 is FQNNGV. The CDR3 runs 14 residues. Unmatched junction bases numbered 3, after V lost 8 bases and J lost 2 bases. CDR3 DNA sequence: TGTGCCAGCGTCGGACTAGCGGGAGCCTACGAGCAGTACTTC. Its protein product is CASVGLAGAYEQYF.

The rearrangement uses TRBV27 and TRBJ2-7; tentative D call: TRBD2 (6 bases). Trimming left V 5 bases short and J 6 bases short, with 14 bases between. Germline-derived CDR1 and CDR2 are MNHEY and SMNVEV (reference sequence). CDR3 length: 13 amino acids. The CDR3, as DNA: TGTGCCAGCAGTCCCCGGGGGTTTGGCGAGCAGTACTTC. Its translation: CASSPRGFGEQYF.

This clonotype was counted between two and nine times. This chain links TRBV7-9 with TRBJ1-4; tentative D call: TRBD1 (6 bases). V gave up 6 bases and J gave up 4 bases, with 12 bases separating them. CDR3 length equals 14 residues. Per the germline V gene, CDR1 is SEHNR and CDR2 is FQNEAQ (reference sequence). CDR3 DNA sequence: TGTGCCAGCAGTCCCGGGGGCCATAATGAAAAACTGTTTTTT. Amino acids: CASSPGGHNEKLFF.

Ten or more counts support this clonotype. The rearrangement uses TRBV28 and TRBJ1-5, with D perhaps matching TRBD1 (6 bases). The germline gives CDR1 MDHEN, CDR2 SYDVKM. This CDR3 is built from 15 residues. V shed 8 bases and J shed 4 bases, with 18 bases lying between them. For the CDR3, the DNA is TGTGCCAGCTCCTACCCCGGACAGCTGAATCAGCCCCAGCATTTT. Translating it yields CASSYPGQLNQPQHF.

This clonotype was observed many times. This chain joins TRBV7-2 and TRBJ2-7; perhaps TRBD1 as D (6 bases). V was clipped by 5 bases and J by 0 bases, with 11 bases between them. This CDR3 spans 14 amino acids. CDR1 and CDR2 (germline): SGHTA, FQGNSA. CDR3 protein: CASSRNRDSYEQYF. Written as DNA, the CDR3 is TGTGCCAGCAGCCGAAACAGGGACTCCTACGAGCAGTACTTC.

The V gene is TRBV7-7, the J gene TRBJ2-6, with a weak D call TRBD2 (5 bases). This CDR3 comprises 13 residues. Germline V gene data show CDR1 as SSHAT and CDR2 as FNYEAQ (reference sequence). Here the CDR3 reads CASEASGANVLTF. The CDR3 bases are TGTGCTAGCGAGGCCTCTGGGGCCAACGTCCTGACTTTC.

This clonotype was found a few times. The chain recombines TRBV5-1 with TRBJ2-7; unclear D gene. Germline V gene sequence: CDR1 SGHRS, CDR2 YFSETQ. This CDR3 spans 15 amino acids. V shed 1 base and J shed 0 bases, with 11 bases lying between them. CDR3 residues: CASSLLKGNSYEQYF. The DNA of the CDR3 is TGCGCCAGCAGCTTGTTAAAGGGAAACTCCTACGAGCAGTACTTC.